This TCR beta chain is drawn from a study of graft-versus-host responses after intestinal transplantation. As for the study in general: Tacrolimus plus steroids were given to all recipients for around three years, preceded by anti-thymocyte globulin induction.

Repertoires were generated with immunoSEQ multiplex PCR, while TCRdb's copy carries only in-frame clones and drops some. The table shows over 75,000 clones, with about nine tenths occurring only once. Overall study findings and caveats: Early post-transplant HvG declines were associated with peak circulating GvH clone levels. Some patients had graft-donor T cell macrochimerism. In their allografts, the ratios of graft-versus-host to host-versus-graft T cell clones were high. GvH clonotypes were identified within recipient marrow, with a subset emerging first in ileum or blood.

This CDR3 comprises 13 residues. Trimming stripped 5 bases from V and 0 bases from J, with 8 bases between. Germline V gene data show CDR1 as GTSNPN and CDR2 as SVGIG (reference sequence). This clone was counted a few times. Its target is unknown. The genes are TRBV30 and TRBJ1-5; D uncertain. The sample in question was unstimulated CD8+ T cells sorted from spleen or lymph node cells, obtained before transplant. The source is a human donor who was the organ donor for an intestinal transplant. The CDR3 loop is CAWGEYSNQPQHF. The CDR3, as DNA: TGTGCCTGGGGAGAGTATAGCAATCAGCCCCAGCATTTT.